The next 25 T cell receptor beta chains were all read from a single sample in a study of early T cells in non-severe SARS-CoV-2 infection. TCRdb used MiXCR to reprocess the 5' RACE reads, holding one entry per CDR3 protein. The sample carries roughly 28,000 distinct CDR3 sequences, about 4% recorded once. The specimen sequenced was whole blood. These TCRs come from an adult who was a healthcare worker with PCR-confirmed SARS-CoV-2 infection or an uninfected control (not recorded which).

This clonotype occurred many times. The chain carries TRBV5-6 and TRBJ1-1; D uncertain. CDR1 is SGHDT and CDR2 is YYEEEE in the germline V gene. This CDR3 region has 15 residues. V was trimmed by 4 bases and J by 2 bases, leaving 15 bases between them. CDR3 loop: CASSRLTMENTEAFF. The DNA for the CDR3 is TGTGCCAGCAGCCGGCTGACGATGGAAAACACTGAAGCTTTCTTT.

This clonotype was seen at least ten times. The chain combines TRBV20-1 with TRBJ2-1; TRBD2 aligns across 9 bases. From germline, CDR1 is DFQATT and CDR2 SNEGSKA (reference sequence). The CDR3 has 15 residues. Trimming removed 3 bases from V and 5 bases from J; junction bases left unmatched: 8. This CDR3 is CSASALGLAHNEQFF. CDR3 coding DNA: TGCAGTGCTAGTGCCCTGGGACTAGCACACAATGAGCAGTTCTTC.

This clonotype was detected many times. The rearrangement uses TRBV7-9 and TRBJ1-1, with D maybe TRBD1 (6 bases). Germline lookup yields CDR1 SEHNR and CDR2 FQNEAQ (reference sequence). The CDR3 has 16 amino acids. The V gene lost 5 bases and the J gene lost 2 bases, with 18 bases spanning the gap. CDR3 in amino acids: CASSKKGEGRNTEAFF. The CDR3 nucleotides read TGTGCCAGCAGCAAAAAGGGGGAGGGTCGTAACACTGAAGCTTTCTTT.

By its share, this clonotype is medium-sized. The chain carries TRBV12-3 or TRBV12-4 and TRBJ2-1; TRBD1 matches at 7 bases. Trimming cost V 5 bases and J 8 bases; bases outside gene matches: 3. CDR3 size: 12 residues. CDR3 nucleotides: TGTGCCAGCAGTGTACAGGGGTATGAGCAGTTCTTC. This encodes CASSVQGYEQFF.

The sample holds a few counts of this clonotype. This chain connects TRBV24-1 to TRBJ2-3, with a tentative D call TRBD2 (6 bases). This CDR3 comprises 15 residues. The germline V and J ends were trimmed by 6 bases and 1 base, with 13 bases remaining between them. Per the germline V gene, CDR1 is KGHDR and CDR2 is SFDVKD. The CDR3 loop is CATSISAGRTDTQYF. The CDR3 nucleotides are TGTGCCACCAGTATTAGCGCGGGACGCACAGATACGCAGTATTTT.

By share, this clonotype counts as medium-sized. The chain links TRBV5-5 to TRBJ2-7; tentatively, D is TRBD1 or TRBD2 (5 bases each). The CDR3 runs 14 residues. The V and J ends lost 0 bases and 3 bases respectively, with 10 bases between them. Germline V gives CDR1 SGHKS, CDR2 YYEKEE (reference sequence). CDR3 region: CASSLVGTHYEQYF. CDR3 coding DNA: TGTGCCAGCAGCTTGGTAGGGACGCACTACGAGCAGTACTTC.

This clonotype was seen many times. The CDR3 DNA sequence: TGTGCCAGCTCAACCCCGAGACCGTTGCAAGAGACCCAGTACTTC. Protein sequence: CASSTPRPLQETQYF. This chain links TRBV18 with TRBJ2-5; D ambiguous. Trimming removed 5 bases from V and 2 bases from J, with 15 bases in between. Germline CDR1 KGHSH, CDR2 LQKENI. The CDR3 consists of 15 residues.

This clonotype came up a few times. The V and J genes are TRBV20-1 and TRBJ2-3; 12 nucleotides match TRBD2. Germline CDR1 is DFQATT and CDR2 is SNEGSKA (reference sequence). V lost 2 bases and J lost 4; bases outside the gene matches: 10. The CDR3 runs to 17 residues. CDR3 DNA sequence: TGCAGTGCTAGACGGGCGACTAGCGGGAGTAGGTCAGATACGCAGTATTTT. Translated, it gives CSARRATSGSRSDTQYF.

This clonotype has ten or more counts. The gene calls are TRBV7-2 and TRBJ1-2, with D uncertain. The CDR3 contains 15 residues. CDR1 is SGHTA, CDR2 FQGNSA, per germline. Trimming stripped 0 bases from V and 4 bases from J, with 12 bases between. The CDR3 spells CASSLAGIGSYGYTF. The CDR3 DNA reads as TGTGCCAGCAGCTTAGCGGGGATAGGCTCCTATGGCTACACCTTC.

This clonotype was seen at least ten times. J is TRBJ1-6 and V is TRBV7-3; 10 bases line up with TRBD1. The CDR3 consists of 16 residues. Trimming cost V 2 bases and J 7 bases; bases outside gene matches: 5. Germline V gene data show CDR1 as SGHTA and CDR2 as FQGTGA. CDR3 nucleotides: TGTGCCAGCAGCTTAGGGGGGACAGGGGTGAATTCACCCCTCCACTTT. As protein: CASSLGGTGVNSPLHF.

This clonotype was seen only a few times. CDR3 residues: CASSFGRSNQPQHF. Here the CDR3 DNA reads TGTGCCAGCAGTTTTGGTCGAAGCAATCAGCCCCAGCATTTT. The J gene is TRBJ1-5, the V gene TRBV28; the D is unclear. The CDR3 has 14 residues. The germline V and J ends were trimmed by 3 bases and 1 base, with 7 bases remaining between them. In germline, CDR1 is MDHEN, CDR2 SYDVKM.

The chain uses TRBV4-1 and TRBJ2-1; D is unresolved. V was clipped by 4 bases and J by 7 bases, with 8 bases between them. Germline V gene sequence: CDR1 MGHRA, CDR2 YSYEKL. The length of the CDR3 is 12 residues. CDR3 coding DNA: TGCGCCAGCAGCCTGAGAGAAAATGAGCAGTTCTTC. Its protein product is CASSLRENEQFF.

This clonotype is judged medium-sized. CDR3 in amino acids: CSARDRETADYGYTF. The CDR3 coding sequence is TGCAGTGCTAGAGATCGGGAGACAGCGGACTATGGCTACACCTTC. The gene calls are TRBV20-1 and TRBJ1-2; TRBD1 is a possible D gene (5 bases). This CDR3 spans 15 amino acids. CDR1 is DFQATT and CDR2 is SNEGSKA in the germline V gene (reference sequence). V lost 0 bases and J lost 3, with 14 bases in between.

This chain connects TRBV4-3 to TRBJ2-2, with 10 nucleotides matching TRBD2. Unmatched junction bases numbered 8, after V lost 3 bases and J lost 4 bases. The CDR3 totals 17 residues. Germline V gives CDR1 LGHNA, CDR2 YSLEER. The CDR3 DNA sequence: TGCGCCAGCAGCCATAACCTAGCGGGAGACAGCACCGGGGAGCTGTTTTTT. Residues: CASSHNLAGDSTGELFF.

This clonotype was recorded at least ten times. The gene calls are TRBV6-1 and TRBJ1-5, with 7 positions matching TRBD1. There are 15 residues in the CDR3. J lost 2 bases, V lost 5 bases, and 6 bases had no gene match. Per germline, CDR1 MNHNS and CDR2 SASEGT. This chain's CDR3 is CASSLGDRGNQPQHF. The CDR3 DNA reads as TGTGCCAGCAGTCTAGGAGACAGGGGCAATCAGCCCCAGCATTTT.

This clonotype was detected ten times or more. V gene TRBV7-6 combines with J gene TRBJ2-5, with TRBD2 matching 11 bases. Trimming cost V 3 bases and J 1 base; bases outside gene matches: 4. This CDR3 is built from 16 residues. Germline lookup yields CDR1 SGHVS and CDR2 FNYEAQ. CDR3 residues: CASSFETSGAQETQYF. In DNA, the CDR3 is TGTGCCAGCAGCTTCGAGACTAGCGGGGCCCAAGAGACCCAGTACTTC.

Ten or more counts support this clonotype. The chain has TRBV10-2 and TRBJ2-2, with 9 bases that match TRBD2. Germline CDR1 reads WSHSY; CDR2 reads SAAADI. V dropped 6 bases and J dropped 7; count of bases not matched to a gene: 6. CDR3 size: 14 residues. The CDR3, as DNA: TGCGCCAGCAGGCTAGCGGGATGGGACGGGGAGCTGTTTTTT. It yields the protein CASRLAGWDGELFF.

Many counts were recorded for this clonotype. The chain carries TRBV12-3 or TRBV12-4 and TRBJ2-3; possibly TRBD2 for D (5 bases). CDR3 size: 13 residues. The V end lost 8 bases, the J end lost 5 bases, and 14 bases lay between the germline ends. CDR3 region: CASRGWSGDTQYF. The CDR3 bases are TGTGCCAGCCGCGGGTGGAGTGGAGATACGCAGTATTTT.

This clonotype has a count of ten or more. Here the CDR3 reads CSAMKMNTQYF. The CDR3 nucleotides are TGCAGTGCTATGAAAATGAATACGCAGTATTTT. J is TRBJ2-3 and V is TRBV20-1; D is unclear. Trimming pared 4 bases from V and 7 bases from J, leaving 9 bases between. Germline CDR1 DFQATT, CDR2 SNEGSKA (reference sequence). The CDR3 is 11 residues long.

This clonotype was detected many times. This chain joins TRBV7-6 and TRBJ2-1; D is perhaps TRBD1 (5 bases). The V end lost 1 base, the J end lost 5 bases, and 15 bases lay between the germline ends. Per germline, CDR1 SGHVS and CDR2 FNYEAQ. The CDR3 totals 16 residues. The CDR3 is CASSLVSGSGNNEQFF. The CDR3 DNA reads TGTGCCAGCAGCTTAGTTTCAGGGTCTGGAAACAATGAGCAGTTCTTC.

This clonotype was observed many times. The V gene is TRBV20-1, the J gene TRBJ2-3, with a tentative D call TRBD1 (6 bases). The CDR3 spans 16 residues. From germline, CDR1 is DFQATT and CDR2 SNEGSKA (reference sequence). Deletions cut 0 bases from V and 0 bases from J, with 13 bases between. The CDR3 spells CSARDLDRISTDTQYF. CDR3 coding DNA: TGCAGTGCTAGAGACCTTGACAGGATTAGCACAGATACGCAGTATTTT.

At least ten counts were recorded for this clonotype. The V and J genes are TRBV6-2 or TRBV6-3 and TRBJ2-7; 12 nucleotides match TRBD2. CDR3 length equals 15 residues. Germline V gene sequence: CDR1 MNHEY, CDR2 SVGEGT. The J segment lost 3 bases and the V segment lost 5 bases, leaving 5 bases of the junction unmatched. DNA of the CDR3: TGTGCCAGCAGTCGGACTAGCGGGACCTACTACGAGCAGTACGTC. It translates to CASSRTSGTYYEQYV.

V usage is TRBV2 and J usage is TRBJ2-1; D may be TRBD2 (8 bases). The CDR3 length is 16 residues. Germline CDR1 is SNHLY and CDR2 is FYNNEI. V was shortened by 6 bases and J by 0 bases, with 15 bases between the two germline ends. The CDR3 coding sequence is TGTGCCAGCAGCCGAGCGGGGGACAGCTCCTACAATGAGCAGTTCTTC. The encoded protein is CASSRAGDSSYNEQFF.

This clonotype was counted many times. This chain connects TRBV12-3 or TRBV12-4 to TRBJ2-1; TRBD2 matches at 13 bases. The CDR3 covers 15 residues. V lost 6 bases, J lost 5 bases, and 4 bases stayed unmatched. In DNA form, the CDR3 reads TGTGCCAGCAGCAAGGGACTAGCGGGGAACAATGAGCAGTTCTTC. Translated, it gives CASSKGLAGNNEQFF.

In this sample, this clonotype turned up many times. The chain joins TRBV29-1 to TRBJ2-1, with TRBD1 matching 9 bases. The CDR3 covers 15 residues. Germline CDR1 SQVTM, CDR2 ANQGSEA. Germline trimming cut 6 bases from V and 5 bases from J; bases unmatched to any gene: 11. Written as DNA, the CDR3 is TGCAGCGTAGGACCGGGACAGGGTATGGACAATGAGCAGTTCTTC. Translating it yields CSVGPGQGMDNEQFF.